The 19 T cell receptor beta chains reported below all come from one sample, sequenced in a study of blood T cell repertoires in COVID-19. Repertoires were generated with immunoSEQ multiplex PCR, while TCRdb's copy carries only in-frame clones and drops some. Of over 130,000 clones detected, about 79% appear once; the ten largest clones hold 3.5% to 5.5%. Material for sequencing was peripheral blood. The receptor source for this set is a woman older than 75 with active or convalescent COVID-19.

This clone was observed a single time. The chain combines TRBV7-2 with TRBJ2-7; 8 bases are shared with TRBD1. There are 13 residues in the CDR3. Germline CDR1 is SGHTA and CDR2 is FQGNSA. V gave up 7 bases and J gave up 4 bases; unmatched junction bases: 6. The CDR3 nucleotides read TGTGCCAGCACCGGACAGGGACGTTACGAGCAGTACTTC. Translated: CASTGQGRYEQYF.

The V call is TRBV30, the J call TRBJ2-7, with TRBD1 matching over 9 bases. The CDR3 has 14 residues. J lost 7 bases, V lost 4 bases, and 11 bases had no gene match. Germline loops: CDR1 GTSNPN, CDR2 SVGIG (reference sequence). The CDR3 region is CAWTAGQGLVEQYF. The CDR3 nucleotides are TGTGCCTGGACTGCTGGACAGGGGTTGGTTGAGCAGTACTTC.

The chain uses TRBV7-2 and TRBJ1-6; 11 positions match TRBD1. Looked up from germline, CDR1 is SGHTA and CDR2 is FQGNSA. The CDR3 is 16 amino acids. V shed 3 bases and J 6 bases; nucleotides not matched to a gene: 4. The CDR3 reads CASSLGTGGVNSPLHF. The CDR3 bases are TGTGCCAGCAGCTTGGGGACAGGGGGTGTTAATTCACCCCTCCACTTT.

The rearrangement uses TRBV28 and TRBJ1-6; possible D gene TRBD1, 5 bases. Germline values: CDR1 MDHEN, CDR2 SYDVKM. The ends were cut back, 2 bases at V and 5 bases at J, with 13 bases in the middle. The CDR3 length is 16 residues. This CDR3 is CASSLASIGDNSPLHF. For the CDR3, the DNA is TGTGCCAGCAGTTTAGCCTCGATAGGGGATAATTCACCCCTCCACTTT. The complete variable domain, with remaining parts taken from reference TRBV28 and TRBJ1-6, reads DVKVTQSSRYLVKRTGEKVFLECVQDMDHENMFWYRQDPGLGLRLIYFSYDVKMKEKGDIPEGYSVSREKKERFSLILESASTNQTSMYLCASSLASIGDNSPLHFGNGTRLTVT.

The chain carries TRBV6-5 and TRBJ1-1; D possibly corresponds to TRBD1 (5 bases). This CDR3 has 15 residues. In germline, CDR1 is MNHEY, CDR2 SVGAGI. V was shortened by 4 bases and J by 5 bases, with 17 bases between the two germline ends. The CDR3 is CASSSRWGGETEAFF. The DNA of the CDR3 is TGTGCCAGCAGTTCTCGGTGGGGGGGAGAGACTGAAGCTTTCTTT.

The V gene is TRBV21-1, the J gene TRBJ1-2. TRBV21-1 is designated a pseudogene. This CDR3 is 11 amino acids long. This CDR3 reads CASPSPYGYTF. CDR3 sequence (DNA): TGTGCCAGCCCGAGCCCCTATGGCTACACCTTC.

The chain is built from TRBV18 and TRBJ1-2, with 9 bases aligning to TRBD1. J was trimmed by 7 bases and V by 0 bases; bases with no gene match: 6. Per germline, CDR1 KGHSH and CDR2 LQKENI. The CDR3 contains 15 residues. CDR3 coding DNA: TGTGCCAGCTCACCACCGAACAGGGGGCCGTTTGGCTACACCTTC. It is translated as CASSPPNRGPFGYTF.

The rearrangement uses TRBV5-8 and TRBJ1-1; 8 bases are shared with TRBD1. V lost 4 bases to trimming and J lost 0 bases; unmatched junction nucleotides: 5. The CDR3 has 15 amino acids. CDR1 is SGHTS and CDR2 is YDEGEE in the germline V gene. The CDR3 sequence is CASSPDRALNTEAFF. In DNA, the CDR3 is TGTGCCAGCAGCCCGGACAGGGCCCTGAACACTGAAGCTTTCTTT. Based on the CDR3 plus reference TRBV5-8 and TRBJ1-1, the full variable domain is EAGVTQSPTHLIKTRGQQATLRCSPISGHTSVYWYQQALGLGLQFLLWYDEGEERNRGNFPPRFSGRQFPNYSSELNVNALELEDSALYLCASSPDRALNTEAFFGQGTRLTVV.

The chain employs TRBV28 and TRBJ1-6, with D possibly TRBD1 on 6 matching bases. This CDR3 has 15 amino acids. V shed 5 bases and J shed 4 bases, with 12 bases lying between them. The germline CDR1 and CDR2 sequences are MDHEN and SYDVKM. CDR3 nucleotide sequence: TGTGCCAGCAGTCGGGACAAACTTTATAATTCACCCCTCCACTTT. Its protein product is CASSRDKLYNSPLHF.

Here the CDR3 DNA reads TGTGCCAGCAGTTTAATAGCTAACTATGGCTACACCTTC. This codes for CASSLIANYGYTF. V gene TRBV28 combines with J gene TRBJ1-2; D gene ambiguous. Between the trimmed V and J ends, which lost 2 bases and 0 bases, there was a span of 4 bases. The CDR3 runs 13 residues. In germline, CDR1 is MDHEN, CDR2 SYDVKM.

The V gene is TRBV5-8, the J gene TRBJ2-2; D is unresolved. Trimming removed 1 base from V and 5 bases from J, with 21 bases in between. The CDR3 runs to 18 residues. Per germline, CDR1 SGHTS and CDR2 YDEGEE. CDR3: CASSLLASSSRSTGELFF. Written as DNA, the CDR3 is TGTGCCAGCAGCTTGTTAGCTTCCTCGTCGAGAAGTACCGGGGAGCTGTTTTTT.

The J gene is TRBJ2-2, the V gene TRBV5-4; D is perhaps TRBD1 (6 bases). Looked up from germline, CDR1 is SGHNT and CDR2 is YYREEE (reference sequence). V was clipped by 4 bases and J by 1 base, with 14 bases between them. The CDR3 contains 16 residues. CDR3 loop: CASSPPPGQNTGELFF. CDR3 DNA: TGTGCCAGCAGCCCCCCTCCGGGACAGAACACCGGGGAGCTGTTTTTT.

This chain links TRBV7-2 with TRBJ1-6; D remains ambiguous. V lost 5 bases and J lost 12, with 14 bases in between. Germline lookup yields CDR1 SGHTA and CDR2 FQGNSA. This CDR3 is built from 13 residues. The CDR3 here is CASSPGRERPLHF. The CDR3 DNA sequence: TGTGCCAGCAGCCCCGGACGGGAAAGACCCCTCCACTTT.

The genes are TRBV19 and TRBJ2-1; D is unresolved. In germline, CDR1 is LNHDA, CDR2 SQIVND (reference sequence). The CDR3 is 14 amino acids. V lost 4 bases, J lost 3 bases, and 10 bases lay in between. The CDR3 spells CASSTPQIYNEQFF. The CDR3 bases are TGTGCCAGTAGTACCCCCCAAATCTACAATGAGCAGTTCTTC.

The count of this clone is one. V and J are TRBV6-6 and TRBJ2-2; D may be TRBD2 (6 bases). There are 16 residues in the CDR3. Trimming shortened V by 6 bases and J by 0 bases, and 14 bases separated the two germline ends. Germline assignment: CDR1 MNHNY and CDR2 SVGAGI (reference sequence). CDR3 bases: TGTGCCAGCAGCAAAGGGCGGGAAGCGAACACCGGGGAGCTGTTTTTT. The encoded protein is CASSKGREANTGELFF.

V and J are TRBV7-9 and TRBJ1-2; TRBD1 is a possible D gene (5 bases). The ends were cut back, 0 bases at V and 5 bases at J, with 13 bases in the middle. The length of the CDR3 is 15 residues. Germline V gene data show CDR1 as SEHNR and CDR2 as FQNEAQ (reference sequence). In nucleotides, the CDR3 is TGTGCCAGCAGCTTAGCGCGGCAGGGTGATTATGGCTACACCTTC. Amino acids: CASSLARQGDYGYTF.

This clone was counted a few times. The J gene is TRBJ1-2, the V gene TRBV14; 8 nucleotides line up with TRBD1. Trimming at V came to 5 bases and at J to 6 bases, leaving 11 bases not matched to a gene. The CDR3 runs 15 residues. Looked up from germline, CDR1 is SGHDN and CDR2 is FVKESK. The CDR3 nucleotides read TGTGCCAGCAGCGGATGGACAGGGTTCGACGATGGCTACACCTTC. Its translation: CASSGWTGFDDGYTF.

This clone was seen ten or more times. The chain uses TRBV25-1 and TRBJ2-3, with 11 bases fitting TRBD2. The CDR3 sequence is 14 residues long. The V gene end was trimmed by 4 bases and the J gene end by 6 bases; junction bases not matched to a gene: 3. CDR1 MGHDK and CDR2 SYGVNS come from the germline V gene. CDR3 coding DNA: TGTGCCAGCAGTGCTAGCGGGGGGTCGGATACGCAGTATTTT. It is translated as CASSASGGSDTQYF.

This sequence joins TRBV5-1 and TRBJ2-5; 7 positions agree with TRBD2. V lost 4 bases to trimming and J lost 7 bases; unmatched junction nucleotides: 10. The germline CDR1 and CDR2 sequences are SGHRS and YFSETQ. This CDR3 contains 14 residues. CDR3 sequence reads: CASSRDLASGTQYF. The CDR3 DNA reads as TGCGCCAGCAGCCGGGACCTGGCTAGCGGGACCCAGTACTTC.